Listed below are T cell receptor beta chains from one sample, sequenced in a study of CD8 T cells in Susac syndrome. TCRdb used MiXCR to reprocess the immunoSEQ multiplex PCR reads, holding one entry per CDR3 protein. This sample yields a few hundred thousand distinct CDR3 sequences, of which roughly 93% are seen a single time; 0.15% belongs to the top ten. The sample was CD4+ T cells from PBMCs. The receptors were sampled from a human donor with Susac syndrome. Each CDR3 is given with its conserved first and last residue. Each record gives: V gene, J gene, D gene, clone size, CDR3 DNA, CDR3 protein. A D gene is named only where the DNA matches it firmly. For some rows the clone size is stated as once, few or many, or as a class when expanded; others skip it.

TRBV11-2,TRBJ1-1,.,.,TGTGCCAGCAGCTTATTACAGGGCAAGAACACTGAAGCTTTCTTT,CASSLLQGKNTEAFF
TRBV28,TRBJ1-5,.,.,TGTGCCAGCAGCTTCCCGGGACGGAGCCAGCCCCAGCATTTT,CASSFPGRSQPQHF
TRBV12-3/TRBV12-4,TRBJ2-5,.,.,TGTGCCAGCAGTCCTATTCAGGGGTACCAAGAGACCCAGTACTTC,CASSPIQGYQETQYF
TRBV4-2,TRBJ2-2,.,once,TGTGCCAGCAGCCAAGATGGGGGAGCGAACACCGGGGAGCTGTTTTTT,CASSQDGGANTGELFF
TRBV28,TRBJ1-1,.,few,TGTGCCAGCAGTTTGGGAGGTAGTACTGAAGCTTTCTTT,CASSLGGSTEAFF
TRBV7-9,TRBJ1-1,.,.,TGTGCCAGCAGCTTAGTACCCCTTAGTGAAGCTTTCTTT,CASSLVPLSEAFF
TRBV7-8,TRBJ2-6,.,.,TGTGCCAGCAGCACGGCTGGGGCCAACGTCCTGACTTTC,CASSTAGANVLTF
TRBV30,TRBJ1-4,.,.,TGTACCTGGGCGACAGGAACTAATGAAAAACTGTTTTTT,CTWATGTNEKLFF
TRBV3-1,TRBJ2-3,.,.,TGTGCCAGCAGCCCCACCGGGACTGGGAGCACAGATACGCAGTATTTT,CASSPTGTGSTDTQYF
TRBV20-1,TRBJ2-1,.,.,TGCAGTGCTAGAGTGGGGGGCGCCGGCTCCTACAATGAGCAGTTCTTC,CSARVGGAGSYNEQFF
TRBV10-3,TRBJ2-7,TRBD1,.,TGTGCCATCGGGACAGGGGGTCCCTACGAGCAGTACTTC,CAIGTGGPYEQYF
TRBV30,TRBJ2-7,.,.,TGTGCCTGGAGTGTACCCCCGGGGTTGTACGAGCAGTACTTC,CAWSVPPGLYEQYF
TRBV20-1,TRBJ2-7,.,.,TGCAGTGCTAGAATCCCTGGATCCTACGAGCAGTACTTC,CSARIPGSYEQYF
TRBV20-1,TRBJ1-5,.,.,TGCAGTGCTAGTAGGTCCCTCAGGACGAGCAATCAGCCCCAGCATTTT,CSASRSLRTSNQPQHF
TRBV7-9,TRBJ2-3,TRBD1,.,TGTGCCAGCAGCCCGAGACAGGGGGCTGATACGCAGTATTTT,CASSPRQGADTQYF
TRBV6-2/TRBV6-3,TRBJ2-2,.,.,TGTGCCAGCTGGGACACCGGGGAGCTGTTTTTT,CASWDTGELFF
TRBV10-3,TRBJ2-5,TRBD1,.,TGTGCCATCAGTCCCGACAGGGGGCATGAGACCCAGTACTTC,CAISPDRGHETQYF
TRBV29-1,TRBJ1-2,.,.,TGCAACGTTGAGCAGAGGGGGGTGGCGTATGGCTACACCTTC,CNVEQRGVAYGYTF
TRBV28,TRBJ2-7,.,.,TGTGCCAGCAGCTCCAACCTCCACGAGCAGTACTTC,CASSSNLHEQYF
TRBV7-2,TRBJ2-5,TRBD2,few,TGTGCCAGCAGCTTGGCTAGCGGGGGGGCTGAGACCCAGTACTTC,CASSLASGGAETQYF
TRBV12-3/TRBV12-4,TRBJ2-4,TRBD2,once,TGTGCCAGCAGCCCACTTCGGAGCGGGGGGTTTCCGTACTTC,CASSPLRSGGFPYF
TRBV7-2,TRBJ1-2,TRBD1,few,TGTGCCAGCAGCGACAGGGGGCTTGGCTACACCTTC,CASSDRGLGYTF
TRBV9,TRBJ2-7,.,.,TGTGCCAGCAGCCCAAGACGCGGCTCCTCCTACGAGCAGTACTTC,CASSPRRGSSYEQYF
TRBV12-3/TRBV12-4,TRBJ2-3,TRBD2,.,TGTGCCAGCCGCCGCGGGGGGAGAACAGATACGCAGTATTTT,CASRRGGRTDTQYF
TRBV19,TRBJ1-1,TRBD1,.,TGTGCCAGTAGTAAAGGGACAGGGGAGGACACTGAAGCTTTCTTT,CASSKGTGEDTEAFF
TRBV9,TRBJ2-1,TRBD2,.,TGTGCCAGCAGCAGCGGGGGAAGCGGGGGGGCGAGGAATGAGCAGTTCTTC,CASSSGGSGGARNEQFF
TRBV6-2/TRBV6-3,TRBJ1-2,TRBD1,.,TGTGCCAGCAGTCTTGAGGACAGGCTCCCCCACTATGGCTACACCTTC,CASSLEDRLPHYGYTF
TRBV5-6,TRBJ2-1,.,.,TGTGCCAGCAGCTGGACCGGGACAAAAAACTACAATGAGCAGTTCTTC,CASSWTGTKNYNEQFF
TRBV12-3/TRBV12-4,TRBJ1-6,TRBD1,.,TGTGCCAGCAGTCCTCGGGACAGCTATAATTCACCCCTCCACTTT,CASSPRDSYNSPLHF
TRBV6-5,TRBJ1-2,.,.,TGTGCCAGCAGTCTCAGGGGAGCCTATGGCTACACCTTC,CASSLRGAYGYTF
TRBV3-1,TRBJ2-1,TRBD2,.,TGTGCCAGCAGCGTTGTAGCGGGGTCCTACAATGAGCAGTTCTTC,CASSVVAGSYNEQFF
TRBV9,TRBJ1-2,.,.,TGTGCCAGCACACAGGGACTTAACTATGGCTACACCTTC,CASTQGLNYGYTF
TRBV5-4,TRBJ2-3,.,.,TGTGCCAGCAGCACGACTAGGGGGCCAGATACGCAGTATTTT,CASSTTRGPDTQYF
TRBV29-1,TRBJ2-5,.,.,TGCAGCGTTGCCGGCAGGTTCGAAGAGACCCAGTACTTC,CSVAGRFEETQYF
TRBV14,TRBJ2-7,.,.,TGTGCCAGCAGCCGGCGCGCAGTTCAGGTCTGGGCTAACTTC,CASSRRAVQVWANF